The text below deals with one TCR beta chain. This entry is derived from a study of blood T cell repertoires in COVID-19. Data came from immunoSEQ multiplex PCR; TCRdb stores just in-frame clones and leaves some out. This sample has roughly 180,000 clones; about 78% occur once, and the top ten carry roughly 9.4%. The TCR was taken from a woman aged 45-65 years with active or convalescent COVID-19. The specimen was peripheral blood.

The CDR3 region has the DNA TGTGCCAGCAGTTCGACAGGGAGCGAGACTGAAGCTTTCTTT. Amino acid sequence: CASSSTGSETEAFF. This rearrangement joins TRBV6-2 or TRBV6-3 to TRBJ1-1; TRBD1 aligns across 7 bases. The V segment lost 4 bases and the J segment 5 bases; nucleotides outside the gene matches: 7. The germline V gene encodes CDR1 MNHEY and CDR2 SVGEGT. The CDR3 contains 14 residues.